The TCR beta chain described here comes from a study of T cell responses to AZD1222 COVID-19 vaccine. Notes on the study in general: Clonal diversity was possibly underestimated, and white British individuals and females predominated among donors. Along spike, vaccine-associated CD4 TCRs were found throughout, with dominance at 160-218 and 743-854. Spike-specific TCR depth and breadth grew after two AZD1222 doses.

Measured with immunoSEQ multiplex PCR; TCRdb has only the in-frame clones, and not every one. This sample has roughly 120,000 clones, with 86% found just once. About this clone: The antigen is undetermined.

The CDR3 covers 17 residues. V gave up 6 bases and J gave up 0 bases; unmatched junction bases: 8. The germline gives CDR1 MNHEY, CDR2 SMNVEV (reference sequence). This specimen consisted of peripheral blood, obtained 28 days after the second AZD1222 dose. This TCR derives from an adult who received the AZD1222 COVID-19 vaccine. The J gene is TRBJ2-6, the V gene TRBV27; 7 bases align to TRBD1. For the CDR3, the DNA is TGTGCCAGCAGAACCGACAGGGTCGTCTCTGGGGCCAACGTCCTGACTTTC. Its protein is CASRTDRVVSGANVLTF.